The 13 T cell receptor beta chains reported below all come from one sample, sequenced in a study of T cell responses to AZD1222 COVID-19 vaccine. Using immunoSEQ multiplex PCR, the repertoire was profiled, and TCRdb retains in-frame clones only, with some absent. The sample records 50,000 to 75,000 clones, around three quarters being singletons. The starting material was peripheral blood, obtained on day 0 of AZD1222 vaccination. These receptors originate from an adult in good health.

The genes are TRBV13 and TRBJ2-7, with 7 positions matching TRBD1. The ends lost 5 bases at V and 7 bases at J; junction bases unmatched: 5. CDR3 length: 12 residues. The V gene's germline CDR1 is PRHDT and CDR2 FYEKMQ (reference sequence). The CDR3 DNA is TGTGCCAGCAGCGCGACAGGGAGTGAGCAGTACTTC. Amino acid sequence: CASSATGSEQYF.

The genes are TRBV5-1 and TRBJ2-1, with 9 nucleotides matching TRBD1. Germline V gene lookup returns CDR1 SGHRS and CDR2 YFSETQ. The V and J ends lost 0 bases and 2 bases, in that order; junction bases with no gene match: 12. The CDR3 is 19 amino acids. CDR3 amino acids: CASSLGAGTGLVPYNEQFF. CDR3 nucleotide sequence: TGCGCCAGCAGCTTGGGCGCCGGGACAGGGTTGGTTCCCTACAATGAGCAGTTCTTC.

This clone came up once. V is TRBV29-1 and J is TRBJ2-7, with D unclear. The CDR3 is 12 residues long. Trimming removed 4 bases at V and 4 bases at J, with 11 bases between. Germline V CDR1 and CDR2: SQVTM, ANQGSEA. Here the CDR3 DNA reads TGCAGCGTTGGCTTCTCCGGGTACGAGCAGTACTTC. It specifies CSVGFSGYEQYF.

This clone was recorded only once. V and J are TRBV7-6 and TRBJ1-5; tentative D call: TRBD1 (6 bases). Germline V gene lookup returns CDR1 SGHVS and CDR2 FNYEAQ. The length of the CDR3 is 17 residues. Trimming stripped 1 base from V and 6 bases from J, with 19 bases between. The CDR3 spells CASSLGGGPGAGQPQHF. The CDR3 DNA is TGTGCCAGCAGCTTAGGGGGTGGACCGGGGGCGGGTCAGCCCCAGCATTTT.

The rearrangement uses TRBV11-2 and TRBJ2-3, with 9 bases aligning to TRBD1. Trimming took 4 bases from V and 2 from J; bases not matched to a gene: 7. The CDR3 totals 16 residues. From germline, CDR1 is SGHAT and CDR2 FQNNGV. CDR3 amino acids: CASSSGTGNPTDTQYF. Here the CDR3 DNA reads TGTGCCAGCAGCTCCGGGACAGGGAACCCCACAGATACGCAGTATTTT.

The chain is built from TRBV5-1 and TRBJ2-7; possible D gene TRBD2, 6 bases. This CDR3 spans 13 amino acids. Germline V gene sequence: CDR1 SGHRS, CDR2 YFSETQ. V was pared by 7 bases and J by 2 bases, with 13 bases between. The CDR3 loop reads CASGGTGPYEQYF. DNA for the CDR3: TGCGCCAGCGGAGGGACGGGACCCTACGAGCAGTACTTC.

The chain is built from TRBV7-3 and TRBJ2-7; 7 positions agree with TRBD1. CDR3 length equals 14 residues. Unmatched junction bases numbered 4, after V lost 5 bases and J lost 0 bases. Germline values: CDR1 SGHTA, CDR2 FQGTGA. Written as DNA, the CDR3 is TGTGCCAGCAGCCCCACAGGGGCCTCCTACGAGCAGTACTTC. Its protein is CASSPTGASYEQYF.

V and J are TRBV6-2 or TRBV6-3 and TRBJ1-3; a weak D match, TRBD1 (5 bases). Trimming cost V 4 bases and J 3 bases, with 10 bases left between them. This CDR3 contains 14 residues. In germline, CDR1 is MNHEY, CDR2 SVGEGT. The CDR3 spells CASSFGQIGNTIYF. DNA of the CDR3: TGTGCCAGCAGTTTTGGACAAATTGGAAACACCATATATTTT.

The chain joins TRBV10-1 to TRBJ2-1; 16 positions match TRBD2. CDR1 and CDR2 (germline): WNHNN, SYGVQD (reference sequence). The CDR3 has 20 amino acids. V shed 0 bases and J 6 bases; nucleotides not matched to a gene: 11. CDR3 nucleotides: TGCGCCAGCAGTGAGTCCTCGACCGGGACTAGCGGGGGGGCGGGCAATGAGCAGTTCTTC. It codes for CASSESSTGTSGGAGNEQFF.

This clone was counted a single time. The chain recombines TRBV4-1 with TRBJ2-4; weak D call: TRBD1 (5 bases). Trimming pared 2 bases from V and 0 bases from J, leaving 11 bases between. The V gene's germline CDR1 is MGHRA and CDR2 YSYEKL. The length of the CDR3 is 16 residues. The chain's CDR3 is CASSQIGDLAKNIQYF. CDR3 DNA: TGCGCCAGCAGCCAAATAGGGGATCTAGCCAAAAACATTCAGTACTTC.

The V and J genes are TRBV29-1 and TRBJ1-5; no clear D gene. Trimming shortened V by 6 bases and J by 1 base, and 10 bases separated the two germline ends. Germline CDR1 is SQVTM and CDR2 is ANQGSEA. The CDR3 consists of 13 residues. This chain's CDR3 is CSVGERSNQPQHF. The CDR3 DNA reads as TGCAGCGTCGGAGAAAGGAGCAATCAGCCCCAGCATTTT. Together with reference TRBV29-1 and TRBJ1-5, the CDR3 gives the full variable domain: SAVISQKPSRDICQRGTSLTIQCQVDSQVTMMFWYRQQPGQSLTLIATANQGSEATYESGFVIDKFPISRPNLTFSTLTVSNMSPEDSSIYLCSVGERSNQPQHFGDGTRLSIL.

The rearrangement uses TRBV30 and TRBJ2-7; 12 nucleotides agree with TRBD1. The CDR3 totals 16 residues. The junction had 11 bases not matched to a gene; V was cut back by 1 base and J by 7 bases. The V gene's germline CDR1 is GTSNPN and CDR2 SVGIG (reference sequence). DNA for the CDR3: TGTGCCTGGAGTGCAGTAGGGGACAGGGGGCGCAGGGAGCAGTACTTC. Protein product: CAWSAVGDRGRREQYF.

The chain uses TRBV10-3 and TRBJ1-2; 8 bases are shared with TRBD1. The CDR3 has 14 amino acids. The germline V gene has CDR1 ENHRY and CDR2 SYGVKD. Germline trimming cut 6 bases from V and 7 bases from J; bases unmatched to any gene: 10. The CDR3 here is CAIRPTGELGGYTF. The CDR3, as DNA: TGTGCCATCAGGCCGACAGGGGAATTGGGTGGCTACACCTTC.